Listed here are 28 T cell receptor beta chains from one sample, sequenced in a study of breast tumors, draining lymph nodes, adjacent tissues. One entry per CDR3 protein results from TCRdb running MiXCR on the multiplex PCR reads. The repertoire includes 20,000 to 25,000 distinct CDR3 sequences, about 61% of them detected once, and around 21% sits in the top ten. The specimen sequenced was tumor-adjacent breast tissue. Receptors were obtained from a female donor with breast cancer. Some clones in this sample may be carry-over from other donors' samples.

The rearrangement links TRBV7-8 to TRBJ2-1, with a tentative D call TRBD2 (6 bases). V was pared by 0 bases and J by 6 bases, with 12 bases between. This CDR3 has 15 amino acids. Germline CDR1 reads SGHVS; CDR2 reads FQNEAQ. Here the CDR3 reads CASSLARGGINEQFF. The CDR3 DNA follows: TGTGCCAGCAGCTTAGCGCGTGGAGGGATCAATGAGCAGTTCTTC. Combining the CDR3 with reference TRBV7-8 and TRBJ2-1 gives the whole variable domain GAGVSQSPRYKVAKRGQDVALRCDPISGHVSLFWYQQALGQGPEFLTYFQNEAQLDKSGLPSDRFFAERPEGSVSTLKIQRTQQEDSAVYLCASSLARGGINEQFFGPGTRLTVL.

By share, this clonotype ranks as medium-sized. The chain joins TRBV30 to TRBJ2-7; 7 bases fit TRBD1. This CDR3 comprises 13 residues. J lost 3 bases, V lost 4 bases, and 6 bases had no gene match. The germline gives CDR1 GTSNPN, CDR2 SVGIG (reference sequence). The CDR3 DNA is TGTGCCTGGACACGAGGACAGGTCTACGAGCAGTACTTC. Amino acids: CAWTRGQVYEQYF.

There are many counts of this clonotype. CDR3 in amino acids: CASSPGTGSSGANVLTF. The CDR3 DNA sequence: TGCGCCAGCAGCCCGGGGACGGGTAGCTCTGGGGCCAACGTCCTGACTTTC. This sequence joins TRBV4-1 and TRBJ2-6; D could derive from TRBD1 or TRBD2 (5 bases each). Germline lookup yields CDR1 MGHRA and CDR2 YSYEKL. V was trimmed by 4 bases and J by 0 bases, leaving 13 bases between them. The CDR3 spans 17 residues.

The V call is TRBV20-1, the J call TRBJ2-4; 7 bases are a match to TRBD1. This CDR3 is 13 amino acids long. Germline V gene sequence: CDR1 DFQATT, CDR2 SNEGSKA (reference sequence). V shed 3 bases, J shed 7 bases, and the junction held 6 bases outside the gene matches. The CDR3 protein is CSARDRQANIQYF. CDR3 nucleotide sequence: TGCAGTGCTAGGGACAGGCAGGCGAACATTCAGTACTTC.

This clonotype is a singleton in its sample. The rearrangement joins TRBV20-1 to TRBJ1-4; 7 nucleotides agree with TRBD1. The length of the CDR3 is 13 residues. The trim removed 6 bases at V and 5 bases at J, leaving 6 bases unmatched. The germline gives CDR1 DFQATT, CDR2 SNEGSKA (reference sequence). DNA of the CDR3: TGCAGTGCCCGACAGGGAAGAAATGAAAAACTGTTTTTT. It codes for CSARQGRNEKLFF.

This chain's CDR3 is CASSEFCTYGQGMFETQYF. CDR3 DNA: TGTGCCAGCAGTGAATTTTGCACCTATGGACAGGGTATGTTTGAGACCCAGTACTTC. V is TRBV25-1 and J is TRBJ2-5; 8 nucleotides agree with TRBD1. This CDR3 has 19 amino acids. Per the germline V gene, CDR1 is MGHDK and CDR2 is SYGVNS. J gave up 5 bases and V 1 base, and 18 bases lay outside the gene matches.

This clonotype was recorded only once. The chain employs TRBV7-2 and TRBJ2-1; D may be TRBD2 (5 bases). V was shortened by 5 bases and J by 10 bases, with 12 bases between the two germline ends. CDR1 is SGHTA, CDR2 FQGNSA, per germline. The CDR3 is 12 residues long. The CDR3 region is CASSVSGFEQFF. In DNA, the CDR3 is TGTGCCAGCAGCGTGAGCGGATTCGAGCAGTTCTTC.

By sample share, this clonotype is medium-sized. CDR3 DNA sequence: TGCAGTGCTAGAGGGGGGCAGGGCACAGATACGCAGTATTTT. This codes for CSARGGQGTDTQYF. The chain recombines TRBV20-1 with TRBJ2-3; the D gene is possibly TRBD1 (6 bases). CDR1 DFQATT and CDR2 SNEGSKA come from the germline V gene (reference sequence). Trimming took 1 base from V and 1 from J, leaving 9 bases between them. There are 14 residues in the CDR3.

By sample share, this clonotype is medium-sized (0.01 to 0.1%). The V and J genes are TRBV29-1 and TRBJ1-4; 10 bases line up with TRBD1. Germline CDR1 SQVTM, CDR2 ANQGSEA. V shed 6 bases, J shed 4 bases, and the junction held 11 bases outside the gene matches. The CDR3 spans 16 residues. The CDR3, as DNA: TGCAGCGTCCAGGAAGGGGGACAGGGGTTTAATGAAAAACTGTTTTTT. This encodes CSVQEGGQGFNEKLFF.

This clonotype is categorized as medium-sized. The J gene is TRBJ1-6, the V gene TRBV10-3; D remains ambiguous. There are 13 residues in the CDR3. V was clipped by 4 bases and J by 8 bases, with 9 bases between them. Germline V CDR1 and CDR2: ENHRY, SYGVKD. In nucleotides, the CDR3 is TGTGCCATCAGTGCGGAGGGCGATTCACCCCTCCACTTT. It codes for CAISAEGDSPLHF.

The V call is TRBV24-1, the J call TRBJ1-5, with D perhaps TRBD1 (6 bases). The CDR3 totals 15 residues. Germline assignment: CDR1 KGHDR and CDR2 SFDVKD. With 4 bases removed from V and 4 bases from J, the gap between germline ends came to 13 bases. This CDR3 is CATSEHTGWNQPQHF. CDR3 bases: TGTGCCACCAGTGAACACACAGGGTGGAATCAGCCCCAGCATTTT.

This clonotype is medium-sized (0.01 to 0.1%) within its sample. The chain carries TRBV6-6 and TRBJ1-2, with D perhaps TRBD1 (6 bases). The CDR3 has 11 residues. Trimming removed 6 bases at V and 8 bases at J, with 10 bases between. Per germline, CDR1 MNHNY and CDR2 SVGAGI (reference sequence). As DNA, the CDR3 is TGTGCCAGCAGGGCAGGGGAGGGCTACACCTTC. This encodes CASRAGEGYTF.

This clonotype came up many times. The chain's CDR3 is CASSLGVSGGFMNEQFF. The DNA of the CDR3 is TGCGCCAGCAGCTTGGGGGTGTCGGGGGGCTTTATGAATGAGCAGTTCTTC. V usage is TRBV5-1 and J usage is TRBJ2-1, with D tentatively TRBD2 (7 bases). Germline V gene data show CDR1 as SGHRS and CDR2 as YFSETQ. The V end was cut by 0 bases, the J end by 7 bases, with 20 bases between. This CDR3 is built from 17 residues.

In this sample, this clonotype is large. The chain employs TRBV13 and TRBJ2-7, with 8 positions matching TRBD1. Trimming at V came to 5 bases and at J to 0 bases, leaving 6 bases not matched to a gene. There are 15 residues in the CDR3. Germline V CDR1 and CDR2: PRHDT, FYEKMQ (reference sequence). In DNA, the CDR3 is TGTGCCAGCAGCGAAAGACAGGGGAGCTCCTACGAGCAGTACTTC. It encodes CASSERQGSSYEQYF.

The gene calls are TRBV7-3 and TRBJ2-5; D uncertain. Trimming pared 3 bases from V and 5 bases from J, leaving 10 bases between. Germline CDR1 SGHTA, CDR2 FQGTGA. The CDR3 consists of 13 residues. CDR3 in DNA: TGTGCCAGCAGCTTTCGCATTGGGGAGACCCAGTACTTC. Its protein product is CASSFRIGETQYF.

This chain joins TRBV7-2 and TRBJ1-3, with D unclear. From germline, CDR1 is SGHTA and CDR2 FQGNSA. V lost 0 bases and J lost 0, with 3 bases in between. The CDR3 length is 14 residues. CDR3 DNA sequence: TGTGCCAGCAGCTTAGCCACCTCTGGAAACACCATATATTTT. This gives the protein CASSLATSGNTIYF.

This clonotype is medium-sized by share. This chain links TRBV5-6 with TRBJ2-2, with D unclear. Trimming removed 0 bases from V and 8 bases from J, with 5 bases in between. CDR1 is SGHDT and CDR2 is YYEEEE in the germline V gene. CDR3 length: 12 residues. CDR3 protein: CASSLVVGELFF. The CDR3 DNA sequence: TGTGCCAGCAGCTTGGTTGTGGGGGAGCTGTTTTTT.

The chain couples TRBV19 to TRBJ2-7; weak D call: TRBD2 (6 bases). Trimming left V 2 bases short and J 3 bases short, with 11 bases between. There are 14 residues in the CDR3. Germline CDR1 is LNHDA and CDR2 is SQIVND (reference sequence). CDR3 region: CASSITGGIYEQYF. The DNA for the CDR3 is TGTGCCAGTAGTATAACCGGGGGAATCTACGAGCAGTACTTC. Full variable domain (missing parts from reference TRBV19 and TRBJ2-7): DGGITQSPKYLFRKEGQNVTLSCEQNLNHDAMYWYRQDPGQGLRLIYYSQIVNDFQKGDIAEGYSVSREKKESFPLTVTSAQKNPTAFYLCASSITGGIYEQYFGPGTRLTVT.

This clonotype has a count of ten or more. This chain connects TRBV6-5 to TRBJ1-4, with D tentatively TRBD1 (6 bases). The V gene's germline CDR1 is MNHEY and CDR2 SVGAGI. V lost 8 bases, J lost 4 bases, and 17 bases lay in between. The CDR3 sequence is 15 residues long. The CDR3, as DNA: TGTGCCAGCCGCTCTCCGGGGGCTCTTAATGAAAAACTGTTTTTT. It yields the protein CASRSPGALNEKLFF.

This clonotype was observed a handful of times. CDR3 coding DNA: TGTGCCAGCAGCTTTCGGGCCGGGACAGCTTCACCCCTCCACTTT. Protein product: CASSFRAGTASPLHF. This chain connects TRBV13 to TRBJ1-6; 7 positions match TRBD1. V gave up 3 bases and J gave up 9 bases; unmatched junction bases: 8. The CDR3 is 15 residues long. Germline CDR1 PRHDT, CDR2 FYEKMQ (reference sequence).

The gene calls are TRBV6-6 and TRBJ1-2; 9 positions match TRBD1. Trimming at V came to 6 bases and at J to 8 bases, leaving 7 bases not matched to a gene. The CDR3 covers 13 residues. Looked up from germline, CDR1 is MNHNY and CDR2 is SVGAGI (reference sequence). The CDR3 bases are TGTGCCAGCAGAAAACAGGGGGCTGACGGCTACACCTTC. Translation gives CASRKQGADGYTF.

This clonotype is judged medium-sized. The rearrangement links TRBV24-1 to TRBJ2-3; D unresolved. This CDR3 region has 14 residues. Germline lookup yields CDR1 KGHDR and CDR2 SFDVKD. Trimming took 3 bases from V and 4 from J, leaving 10 bases between them. The CDR3 spells CATSDDRSADTQYF. Here the CDR3 DNA reads TGTGCCACCAGTGATGATAGGTCTGCAGATACGCAGTATTTT.

The chain carries TRBV11-2 and TRBJ2-3, with D possibly matching TRBD2 (6 bases). Germline V gives CDR1 SGHAT, CDR2 FQNNGV. This CDR3 has 16 residues. Trimming removed 1 base at V and 10 bases at J, with 21 bases between. The CDR3 loop reads CASSLGGGTGKDAQYF. The CDR3 nucleotides read TGTGCCAGCAGCTTAGGGGGCGGGACGGGCAAGGATGCGCAGTATTTT.

V and J are TRBV15 and TRBJ2-7; tentatively, D is TRBD2 (5 bases). The CDR3 contains 14 residues. CDR1 and CDR2 (germline): LNHNV, YYDKDF (reference sequence). The V end was cut by 4 bases, the J end by 6 bases, with 16 bases between. The CDR3: CATSNPLVSGEQYF. DNA of the CDR3: TGTGCCACCAGCAACCCACTAGTCTCTGGCGAGCAGTACTTC.

The chain couples TRBV12-3 or TRBV12-4 to TRBJ2-1; D gene unclear. The CDR3 is 14 amino acids. Trimming stripped 7 bases from V and 6 bases from J, with 16 bases between. CDR3 amino acids: CASILSVTGNEQFF. CDR3 in DNA: TGTGCCAGCATTCTTAGTGTTACGGGCAATGAGCAGTTCTTC.

The V and J genes are TRBV2 and TRBJ2-7; the D gene is possibly TRBD2 (6 bases). Germline V CDR1 and CDR2: SNHLY, FYNNEI. V shed 5 bases and J shed 0 bases, with 11 bases lying between them. CDR3 length: 14 amino acids. The CDR3 sequence is CASSMTSSSYEQYV. CDR3 in DNA: TGTGCCAGCAGTATGACTAGTAGCTCCTACGAGCAGTACGTC.

This clonotype appeared many times. CDR3 residues: CASSSGQGGTDTQYF. CDR3 DNA sequence: TGTGCCAGCAGCTCGGGACAGGGAGGGACAGATACGCAGTATTTT. This chain uses TRBV11-3 with TRBJ2-3, with 9 bases that match TRBD1. Germline V gene sequence: CDR1 SGHNT, CDR2 YENEEA. The length of the CDR3 is 15 residues. With V trimmed by 4 bases and J by 3 bases, 5 bases remained unmatched.

This chain's CDR3 is CASSTTGQGIFGDTQYF. CDR3 DNA: TGTGCCAGCAGCACGACCGGACAGGGGATTTTCGGAGATACGCAGTATTTT. This chain connects TRBV7-9 to TRBJ2-3; 9 bases are shared with TRBD1. J was trimmed by 5 bases and V by 5 bases; bases with no gene match: 14. The germline V gene encodes CDR1 SEHNR and CDR2 FQNEAQ (reference sequence). The CDR3 contains 17 residues. The full variable domain, its missing parts supplied by reference TRBV7-9 and TRBJ2-3, is DTGVSQNPRHKITKRGQNVTFRCDPISEHNRLYWYRQTLGQGPEFLTYFQNEAQLEKSRLLSDRFSAERPKGSFSTLEIQRTEQGDSAMYLCASSTTGQGIFGDTQYFGPGTRLTVL.